The 27 T cell receptor beta chains reported below all come from one sample, sequenced in a study of shared clonotypes between healthy human individuals. Naive CD8 cells were CD45RO-negative, positively selected for CCR7, excluding terminally differentiated effector memory CD45RA+ cells. Sequencing used immunoSEQ multiplex PCR; TCRdb keeps in-frame clones, though not all of them. The repertoire consists of 750,000 to 1,000,000 clones, with about 91% occurring once and the leading ten covering 20% to 30%. Sequencing input: naive CD8+ T cells sorted from blood. All receptors come from a man aged 25-40 years in good health.

The chain employs TRBV7-8 and TRBJ2-1, with D hard to call. V was trimmed by 5 bases and J by 7 bases, leaving 21 bases between them. Germline V CDR1 and CDR2: SGHVS, FQNEAQ. The CDR3 is 16 amino acids. The CDR3 here is CASSTRLAPTRNEQFF. The CDR3 region has the DNA TGTGCCAGCAGCACCCGCCTGGCCCCTACGCGTAATGAGCAGTTCTTC.

The chain has TRBV15 and TRBJ1-3; D remains unclear. Trimming removed 7 bases at V and 6 bases at J, with 13 bases between. The CDR3 runs to 13 residues. Germline V gene data show CDR1 as LNHNV and CDR2 as YYDKDF (reference sequence). CDR3 residues: CATTAGNLNTIYF. The CDR3 DNA follows: TGTGCCACCACAGCGGGAAACCTAAACACCATATATTTT.

This sequence joins TRBV29-1 and TRBJ2-7, with 12 bases fitting TRBD2. Trimming at V came to 5 bases and at J to 3 bases, leaving 26 bases not matched to a gene. The CDR3 consists of 21 residues. In germline, CDR1 is SQVTM, CDR2 ANQGSEA. CDR3 nucleotides: TGCAGCGTTAGGGGAGGGGCAGGGGGTATTAACCTGGGACTAGCGGGCTACGAGCAGTACTTC. It codes for CSVRGGAGGINLGLAGYEQYF.

V is TRBV6-1 and J is TRBJ1-5, with unresolved D. The V and J ends lost 7 bases and 5 bases respectively, with 18 bases between them. CDR1 is MNHNS, CDR2 SASEGT, per germline. The CDR3 has 15 residues. For the CDR3, the DNA is TGTGCCAGCATCGACACGGCCCGAAACTATCAGCCCCAGCATTTT. Translation: CASIDTARNYQPQHF.

With respect to this clone: The same CDR3 is also encoded by other DNA sequences in this sample. This chain joins TRBV27 and TRBJ2-7; TRBD2 matches at 11 bases. The CDR3 covers 14 residues. Germline V gives CDR1 MNHEY, CDR2 SMNVEV (reference sequence). Losses at the gene ends were 2 bases for V and 3 bases for J; bases not matched to a gene: 0. In DNA form, the CDR3 reads TGTGCCAGCAGTTTACTAGCGGGAGGCTACGAGCAGTACTTC. Translated, it gives CASSLLAGGYEQYF.

This chain uses TRBV7-9 with TRBJ2-7; unclear D gene. The CDR3 extends over 14 amino acids. With 1 base removed from V and 0 bases from J, the gap between germline ends came to 7 bases. Germline V CDR1 and CDR2: SEHNR, FQNEAQ (reference sequence). The CDR3 region is CASSLDHPSYEQYF. DNA for the CDR3: TGTGCCAGCAGCTTAGATCACCCCTCCTACGAGCAGTACTTC.

The gene calls are TRBV19 and TRBJ2-3, with 7 bases that match TRBD1. There are 15 residues in the CDR3. The V and J ends lost 8 bases and 2 bases, in that order; junction bases with no gene match: 10. Looked up from germline, CDR1 is LNHDA and CDR2 is SQIVND (reference sequence). CDR3 in DNA: TGTGCCAGTTCGAGCACAGGGGCATTCACAGATACGCAGTATTTT. This translates into CASSSTGAFTDTQYF.

This clone was observed a single time. This chain joins TRBV4-1 and TRBJ2-7; D gene uncertain. The CDR3 is made up of 14 amino acids. V was trimmed by 3 bases and J by 2 bases, leaving 11 bases between them. Germline V lookup: CDR1 MGHRA, CDR2 YSYEKL. CDR3 sequence: CASSHRSGAYEQYF. The CDR3 DNA is TGCGCCAGCAGCCACCGGTCGGGCGCCTACGAGCAGTACTTC.

The chain is built from TRBV29-1 and TRBJ1-1, with D uncertain. Germline V lookup: CDR1 SQVTM, CDR2 ANQGSEA. The CDR3 runs 10 residues. Trimming pared 6 bases from V and 8 bases from J, leaving 10 bases between. The CDR3 here is CSVPGVEAFF. The CDR3 coding sequence is TGCAGCGTGCCTGGTGTAGAAGCTTTCTTT.

This chain links TRBV18 with TRBJ2-1; possible D gene TRBD1, 5 bases. V lost 5 bases, J lost 8 bases, and 10 bases lay in between. CDR1 is KGHSH, CDR2 LQKENI, per germline. The CDR3 is 12 residues long. The CDR3 spells CASSSQGYEQFF. DNA of the CDR3: TGTGCCAGCTCATCCCAGGGTTATGAGCAGTTCTTC.

This clone was seen a single time. The sample carries other DNA sequences with the same CDR3. The genes are TRBV5-6 and TRBJ2-1; D may be TRBD1 or TRBD2 (5 bases each). The V gene lost 5 bases and the J gene lost 0 bases, with 12 bases spanning the gap. Germline values: CDR1 SGHDT, CDR2 YYEEEE. The CDR3 sequence is 15 residues long. The CDR3 DNA sequence: TGTGCCAGCAGTCCTGAGGGGAGCTCCTACAATGAGCAGTTCTTC. As protein: CASSPEGSSYNEQFF.

The V and J genes are TRBV5-8 and TRBJ2-1; 10 nucleotides align to TRBD2. Germline-derived CDR1 and CDR2 are SGHTS and YDEGEE. V lost 4 bases to trimming and J lost 4 bases; unmatched junction nucleotides: 5. The CDR3 runs to 15 residues. The CDR3 reads CASSPGLAEYNEQFF. CDR3 sequence (DNA): TGTGCCAGCAGCCCCGGACTAGCGGAGTACAATGAGCAGTTCTTC.

The V and J genes are TRBV7-2 and TRBJ2-7, with 8 bases fitting TRBD2. From germline, CDR1 is SGHTA and CDR2 FQGNSA. There are 15 residues in the CDR3. V lost 8 bases and J lost 2; bases outside the gene matches: 11. The CDR3 region has the DNA TGTGCCAGCGTGGTAGCGGGATACCAGACCTACGAGCAGTACTTC. Translation gives CASVVAGYQTYEQYF.

V usage is TRBV14 and J usage is TRBJ2-1, with 11 nucleotides matching TRBD2. The length of the CDR3 is 17 residues. CDR1 is SGHDN, CDR2 FVKESK, per germline. Losses at the gene ends were 4 bases for V and 7 bases for J; bases not matched to a gene: 12. CDR3 DNA sequence: TGTGCCAGCAGCCCCACTAGCGGGAGTCGTTATACGAATGAGCAGTTCTTC. Its translation: CASSPTSGSRYTNEQFF.

V gene TRBV5-8 combines with J gene TRBJ2-1; D may be TRBD1 (9 bases). CDR1 SGHTS and CDR2 YDEGEE come from the germline V gene. The germline V and J ends were trimmed by 6 bases and 12 bases, with 31 bases remaining between them. There are 17 residues in the CDR3. The CDR3: CASTGTGILRAGDGQFF. The CDR3 DNA sequence: TGTGCCAGCACCGGGACAGGGATACTGCGAGCGGGAGATGGGCAGTTCTTC.

The chain is built from TRBV7-2 and TRBJ1-3; 7 nucleotides line up with TRBD1. This CDR3 spans 18 amino acids. J lost 0 bases, V lost 6 bases, and 14 bases had no gene match. Germline V gene lookup returns CDR1 SGHTA and CDR2 FQGNSA. The CDR3 protein is CASSSPGGTDLSGNTIYF. As DNA, the CDR3 is TGTGCCAGCAGTTCTCCAGGGGGTACTGATCTCTCTGGAAACACCATATATTTT.

The V call is TRBV7-8, the J call TRBJ2-3; D is unresolved. Germline V gene sequence: CDR1 SGHVS, CDR2 FQNEAQ. The CDR3 loop spans 16 amino acids. The V end lost 5 bases, the J end lost 4 bases, and 19 bases lay between the germline ends. CDR3 loop: CASSPDAPERSDTQYF. The CDR3 bases are TGTGCCAGCAGCCCGGACGCCCCAGAGAGGTCAGATACGCAGTATTTT.

This chain links TRBV6-6 with TRBJ1-3, with no clear D. V dropped 2 bases and J dropped 0 bases, with 8 bases sitting between them. Germline CDR1 is MNHNY and CDR2 is SVGAGI (reference sequence). The CDR3 has 15 residues. The CDR3 DNA reads TGTGCCAGCAGTTACAAGGGTGGCTCTGGAAACACCATATATTTT. Encoded protein: CASSYKGGSGNTIYF.

The V and J genes are TRBV27 and TRBJ2-7; 9 nucleotides agree with TRBD1. Germline loops: CDR1 MNHEY, CDR2 SMNVEV (reference sequence). The J segment lost 4 bases and the V segment lost 5 bases, leaving 9 bases of the junction unmatched. The CDR3 contains 15 residues. The CDR3 region has the DNA TGTGCCAGCAGTGTAACCGGGACAGGGATTTACGAGCAGTACTTC. As protein: CASSVTGTGIYEQYF.

The rearrangement uses TRBV27 and TRBJ2-7; weak D call: TRBD1 (6 bases). Trimming took 4 bases from V and 0 from J, leaving 10 bases between them. Germline CDR1 and CDR2: MNHEY and SMNVEV (reference sequence). The CDR3 runs to 14 residues. The CDR3, as DNA: TGTGCCAGCAGTTCCTTGGACAGCTCCTACGAGCAGTACTTC. This gives the protein CASSSLDSSYEQYF.

This clone came up once. The chain has TRBV27 and TRBJ2-5; 9 nucleotides match TRBD2. The length of the CDR3 is 14 residues. Germline V lookup: CDR1 MNHEY, CDR2 SMNVEV (reference sequence). The trim removed 7 bases at V and 4 bases at J, leaving 7 bases unmatched. The CDR3 is CASTPIAGAETQYF. The CDR3, as DNA: TGTGCCAGCACGCCAATAGCGGGAGCAGAGACCCAGTACTTC.

This rearrangement joins TRBV28 to TRBJ1-2; D not certain. Deletions cut 6 bases from V and 3 bases from J, with 17 bases between. Germline V gene lookup returns CDR1 MDHEN and CDR2 SYDVKM. The CDR3 totals 15 residues. The CDR3 spells CASSPTQDDDYGYTF. In DNA form, the CDR3 reads TGTGCCAGCAGCCCGACTCAAGACGACGACTATGGCTACACCTTC.

Only one count was recorded for this clone. CDR3 in amino acids: CASSLGASNEKLFF. The DNA for the CDR3 is TGTGCCAGCAGCCTGGGGGCTTCTAATGAAAAACTGTTTTTT. The V call is TRBV6-5, the J call TRBJ1-4, with TRBD1 as a possible D gene (6 bases). The V gene lost 6 bases and the J gene lost 3 bases, with 11 bases spanning the gap. Germline values: CDR1 MNHEY, CDR2 SVGAGI. The CDR3 is made up of 14 amino acids.

This chain uses TRBV7-8 with TRBJ2-5; 7 bases are a match to TRBD1. J gave up 2 bases and V 5 bases, and 8 bases lay outside the gene matches. Germline V gene lookup returns CDR1 SGHVS and CDR2 FQNEAQ. The CDR3 is made up of 15 amino acids. CDR3 sequence (DNA): TGTGCCAGCAGCCGTTCGACAGGGAATCAAGAGACCCAGTACTTC. Its translation: CASSRSTGNQETQYF.

The chain is built from TRBV28 and TRBJ2-1, with a tentative D call TRBD1 (6 bases). V was shortened by 3 bases and J by 4 bases, with 7 bases between the two germline ends. The CDR3 consists of 13 residues. Per germline, CDR1 MDHEN and CDR2 SYDVKM. CDR3 nucleotide sequence: TGTGCCAGCAGTTTGGACAGATACAATGAGCAGTTCTTC. Protein: CASSLDRYNEQFF.

This chain links TRBV6-5 with TRBJ1-2; D perhaps matches TRBD1 (5 bases). The CDR3 is made up of 12 amino acids. Trimming left V 5 bases short and J 6 bases short, with 10 bases between. Germline V gene sequence: CDR1 MNHEY, CDR2 SVGAGI. The CDR3, as DNA: TGTGCCAGCAGTAAGGGACCCAATGGCTACACCTTC. Translated: CASSKGPNGYTF.

The chain has TRBV7-9 and TRBJ2-3; tentatively, D is TRBD2 (6 bases). The V end lost 6 bases, the J end lost 2 bases, and 12 bases lay between the germline ends. The CDR3 extends over 14 amino acids. The germline V gene encodes CDR1 SEHNR and CDR2 FQNEAQ (reference sequence). The CDR3 DNA reads as TGTGCCAGCAGGATATCGGGAGTCACAGATACGCAGTATTTT. Protein sequence: CASRISGVTDTQYF.